This TCR beta chain came from a study of T cells in Graves' hyperthyroidism and ophthalmopathy (dated by TCRdb to the late 2010s). Concerning the study at large: Peripheral blood samples were taken at the time of initial diagnosis, prior to any treatment. To identify TCR V-J signatures that set the groups apart, the researchers used a discovery cohort of about a hundred patients, made up of under 45 with Graves' ophthalmopathy and 55 to 65 with stable Graves' hyperthyroidism. Prospective prediction of ophthalmopathy was tested in an independent validation cohort consisting of some 19 hyperthyroidism patients and 15 or so patients who later progressed to ophthalmopathy. The 90 to 100 discovery patients were randomly split 7:3 into training and test sets. The study also compared thyroid tissue and blood T-cell repertoires from several Graves' hyperthyroidism patients. Once sampling was done, hyperthyroidism patients were given methimazole at a starting dose of 30 mg daily, whereas ophthalmopathy patients were given high-dose intravenous methylprednisolone. TCR Vbeta CDR3 sequencing of 120 to 150 peripheral blood samples (approximately 44 ophthalmopathy, about 75 hyperthyroidism and roughly 17 progressor patients) is reported in the paper.

Ten or more counts support this clonotype. Its antigen remains unidentified. Per-nucleotide qualities are absent, and no much larger clonotype sits a single base away. TCR beta CDR3 regions were amplified from RNA transcripts. For the first round of RT-PCR on the TCR CDR3, the HTBI primer set was used together with the Qiagen OneStep RT-PCR kit. A second multiplex PCR round built the libraries, followed by size selection and purification. The libraries were sequenced on an Illumina HiSeq2000 using paired-end 100 bp reads. The study's own analysis went as follows. SOAPnuke was used to process the raw data, with reads discarded if the reads contained adapters or uncalled bases, had a mean Phred below 15, or lacked an exact constant-primer or identifier match. COPE v1.2.5 was used to merge high-quality paired reads, and clonotypes were defined as unique nucleotide sequences. MiTCR v1.1 was used to align clonotypes to the IMGT TRBV, TRBD and TRBJ reference segments. The analysis was restricted to V-J combinations with a frequency above 0.0001, which together covered approximately 99% of the repertoires. A TCS score was defined as the ratio between F50 (clonal expansion) and ExV (chaos), using BLOSUM62-based TCRdist between CDR3 peptides within each V-J. Welch's t-statistics and random forest reduced around 520 V-J features to roughly 13, which were used in a naive Bayes classifier (R e1071). Through fastp at Q25 and MiXCR, TCRdb rebuilt clones from the public reads, retaining in-frame beta chains. Each CDR3 protein gets just one entry, which takes the most common genes and DNA from the rows behind it. These V and J calls originate from TCRdb's pipeline instead of the authors' own analysis. The sample table shows some 650,000 distinct CDR3 sequences, and about a sixth are seen once. Under 3.5% of the sample is held by the ten biggest clonotypes.

Broad study findings and their caveats: Ophthalmopathy was separated from stable hyperthyroidism by a 13 V-J signature model, with about 88% sensitivity and roughly 81% specificity obtained in cross-validation and 80%/75% obtained in testing. Most expanded thyroid clonotypes (frequency above 0.001) were also detected in blood, a finding suggesting that blood repertoires may reflect thyroid immune responses. No statistical method was used to fix the sample size in advance, and group allocation was not hidden from the investigators. In validation, the model predicted progression to ophthalmopathy a median of about 5.9 months before onset, with roughly 70% sensitivity and roughly 73% specificity.

V lost 5 bases and J lost 3 bases, and the count of bases not matched to a germline gene is 7. The CDR3 runs 15 amino acids, cysteine and phenylalanine included. Kept here is only the CDR3 DNA, which spans 45 bases and is read in frame from base 1. In the ophthalmopathy patients, disease was moderately to severely active, with a Clinical Activity Score of 3 or more, a NOSPECS grade of 4 or more, and a duration of less than 3 months. The study excluded patients with uncontrolled infections, other autoimmune diseases, pregnancy or lactation. Diagnoses were established on the basis of clinical symptoms, serum thyroxine and TRAb, thyroid ultrasound, and orbital computed tomography. PBMCs were isolated from 7.5 to 10 ml of fresh peripheral blood by Ficoll-Paque density gradient centrifugation. Total RNA was extracted with Trizol reagent, and quality was checked on an Agilent 2100 Bioanalyzer.

The V gene is TRBV12-3 or TRBV12-4 and the J gene is TRBJ1-5; TRBD1 matches 7 bases in the middle. The sequence derives from a woman aged 40 to 50 with Graves' ophthalmopathy. Sequencing was carried out using blood. The nucleotide sequence reads as follows: TGTGCCAGCAGTCACCGTGGACAGGACAATCAGCCCCAGCATTTT. Its protein product is CASSHRGQDNQPQHF.